This T cell receptor (beta chain) was found in a study of CD8 T cells in Susac syndrome. Whole-study findings and limits: As the study acknowledged, the number of individuals who were part of its TCR sequencing and HLA analysis was relatively small.

The junction had 7 bases not matched to a gene; V was cut back by 0 bases and J by 3 bases. Germline V CDR1 and CDR2: SGDLS, YYNGEE. This CDR3 contains 16 residues. Random hexamers were used to reverse transcribe an amount of about 0.45 to 1 ug RNA. TCRdb re-called the immunoSEQ multiplex PCR reads with MiXCR, one entry per CDR3 protein. The data show approximately 140,000 distinct CDR3 sequences, approximately 95% seen once. A note on this clonotype: What it binds is not known.

This rearrangement joins TRBV9 to TRBJ2-7, with 9 bases matching TRBD1. The sequenced sample consisted of CD4+ T cells from PBMCs. The clonotype was recovered from a human donor with multiple sclerosis. This chain's CDR3 is CASSVDPMTGGYEQYF. CDR3 nucleotide sequence: TGTGCCAGCAGCGTAGACCCCATGACAGGGGGCTACGAGCAGTACTTC.